The 11 T cell receptor beta chains below all came from one sample that was sequenced in a study of T-cell reconstitution after alpha-beta-depleted transplantation in children. Overall study results and limits: When one year had passed after transplant, most T-cell counts and diversity came from newly produced T cells.

Molecular barcoding with unique molecular identifiers was used for the TCRbeta library. One entry per CDR3 protein results from TCRdb running MiXCR on the PCR reads. The top ten clones hold approximately 8.6% of a sample with about 300,000 distinct CDR3 sequences, roughly 8.2% of them seen once. No cognate antigen is known for these TCRs. Sequenced material: peripheral blood, taken 360 days after TCRalphabeta/CD19-depleted stem cell transplant. These receptors were taken from a female patient aged 2-9 years who had a stem cell transplant for Fanconi anemia, so the T cells may come from the graft donor.

This clonotype was seen a handful of times. J is TRBJ2-7 and V is TRBV12-3 or TRBV12-4, with 10 bases matching TRBD1. J was trimmed by 0 bases and V by 11 bases; bases with no gene match: 22. This CDR3 spans 19 amino acids. The CDR3, as DNA: TGTGCCCTCAGTTTAGTCCGGGACAGGGGTAAAAGAAGCTCCTACGAGCAGTACTTC. It codes for CALSLVRDRGKRSSYEQYF.

This clonotype was detected ten times or more. The chain is built from TRBV5-4 and TRBJ2-3; weak D call: TRBD2 (5 bases). V was pared by 0 bases and J by 3 bases, with 11 bases between. Germline assignment: CDR1 SGHNT and CDR2 YYREEE (reference sequence). CDR3 size: 15 residues. CDR3 coding DNA: TGTGCCAGCAGCTTGGGTGGCAGGAGGACAGATACGCAGTATTTT. It translates to CASSLGGRRTDTQYF. Looking up the rest from reference TRBV5-4 and TRBJ2-3 gives the full variable domain: ETGVTQSPTHLIKTRGQQVTLRCSSQSGHNTVSWYQQALGQGPQFIFQYYREEENGRGNFPPRFSGLQFPNYSSELNVNALELDDSALYLCASSLGGRRTDTQYFGPGTRLTVL.

This clonotype was detected ten times or more. The V gene is TRBV12-3 or TRBV12-4, the J gene TRBJ2-2; 10 bases map to TRBD1. With 5 bases clipped from V and 3 bases from J, the junction kept 6 bases outside the gene matches. CDR3 length: 16 amino acids. In DNA form, the CDR3 reads TGTGCCAGCAGTGGAGGACAGGGGGTATACACCGGGGAGCTGTTTTTT. This gives the protein CASSGGQGVYTGELFF.

This clonotype was seen repeatedly, ten times or more. V usage is TRBV29-1 and J usage is TRBJ2-7, with D maybe TRBD1 (6 bases). Germline CDR1 is SQVTM and CDR2 is ANQGSEA. Trimming cost V 6 bases and J 1 base, with 16 bases left between them. The CDR3 runs 14 residues. The CDR3 DNA follows: TGCAGCGTCGCCCTGGGACAAGGTTCCTACGAGCAGTACTTC. Protein: CSVALGQGSYEQYF.

This clonotype occurred many times. The chain links TRBV4-2 to TRBJ2-7; D gene unclear. The CDR3 spans 13 residues. V was shortened by 4 bases and J by 4 bases, with 11 bases between the two germline ends. The V gene's germline CDR1 is LGHNA and CDR2 YNFKEQ. The CDR3 here is CASSLWDFYEQYF. CDR3 coding DNA: TGTGCCAGCAGCCTATGGGATTTTTACGAGCAGTACTTC.

This clonotype was picked up many times. This chain joins TRBV15 and TRBJ2-1; TRBD2 matches 8 bases. Trimming cost V 4 bases and J 7 bases; bases outside gene matches: 12. Looked up from germline, CDR1 is LNHNV and CDR2 is YYDKDF (reference sequence). The CDR3 has 16 residues. The CDR3 spells CATSKGGGLASNEQFF. DNA for the CDR3: TGTGCCACCAGCAAAGGAGGCGGACTAGCTAGTAATGAGCAGTTCTTC.

There are a few counts of this clonotype. The chain employs TRBV7-2 and TRBJ1-1; 9 bases match TRBD1. Per germline, CDR1 SGHTA and CDR2 FQGNSA. The V and J ends lost 0 bases and 4 bases, in that order; junction bases with no gene match: 6. This CDR3 has 16 residues. The CDR3 protein is CASSLAGQGAGTEAFF. CDR3 coding DNA: TGTGCCAGCAGCTTAGCGGGACAGGGAGCAGGCACTGAAGCTTTCTTT.

The chain recombines TRBV2 with TRBJ2-3, with 10 bases matching TRBD2. CDR3 length equals 16 residues. V dropped 2 bases and J dropped 5; count of bases not matched to a gene: 7. From germline, CDR1 is SNHLY and CDR2 FYNNEI. The DNA for the CDR3 is TGTGCCAGCAGTGAATTACCAGCGGGGGGGCGAGATACGCAGTATTTT. Protein product: CASSELPAGGRDTQYF.

Many counts were recorded for this clonotype. V and J are TRBV27 and TRBJ1-4, with TRBD1 identical over 7 bases. Trimming removed 6 bases from V and 7 bases from J; junction bases left unmatched: 8. From germline, CDR1 is MNHEY and CDR2 SMNVEV (reference sequence). The CDR3 is 14 residues long. Here the CDR3 DNA reads TGTGCCAGCAGATACAGGGGTCGTGGTGAAAAACTGTTTTTT. This sequence encodes CASRYRGRGEKLFF. The variable domain in full, with the rest retrieved from reference TRBV27 and TRBJ1-4, is EAQVTQNPRYLITVTGKKLTVTCSQNMNHEYMSWYRQDPGLGLRQIYYSMNVEVTDKGDVPEGYKVSRKEKRNFPLILESPSPNQTSLYFCASRYRGRGEKLFFGSGTQLSVL.

This clonotype was seen repeatedly, ten times or more. The rearrangement links TRBV7-8 to TRBJ2-2; D is perhaps TRBD2 (6 bases). Between the trimmed V and J ends, which lost 3 bases and 3 bases, there was a span of 17 bases. The CDR3 totals 17 residues. Per the germline V gene, CDR1 is SGHVS and CDR2 is FQNEAQ. In DNA, the CDR3 is TGTGCCAGCAGCTTTCACTTAACCTGGGGGGACACCGGGGAGCTGTTTTTT. Protein product: CASSFHLTWGDTGELFF. Using reference TRBV7-8 and TRBJ2-2 for the parts outside the CDR3, the full variable domain is GAGVSQSPRYKVAKRGQDVALRCDPISGHVSLFWYQQALGQGPEFLTYFQNEAQLDKSGLPSDRFFAERPEGSVSTLKIQRTQQEDSAVYLCASSFHLTWGDTGELFFGEGSRLTVL.

This clonotype has ten or more counts. J is TRBJ2-7 and V is TRBV12-3 or TRBV12-4; D remains unclear. The CDR3 sequence is 14 residues long. Trimming took off 5 bases at V and 4 bases at J, with 15 bases between the two ends. The CDR3 coding sequence is TGTGCCAGCAGTCCCGGTGGGGTCGGGTACGAGCAGTACTTC. Protein: CASSPGGVGYEQYF.